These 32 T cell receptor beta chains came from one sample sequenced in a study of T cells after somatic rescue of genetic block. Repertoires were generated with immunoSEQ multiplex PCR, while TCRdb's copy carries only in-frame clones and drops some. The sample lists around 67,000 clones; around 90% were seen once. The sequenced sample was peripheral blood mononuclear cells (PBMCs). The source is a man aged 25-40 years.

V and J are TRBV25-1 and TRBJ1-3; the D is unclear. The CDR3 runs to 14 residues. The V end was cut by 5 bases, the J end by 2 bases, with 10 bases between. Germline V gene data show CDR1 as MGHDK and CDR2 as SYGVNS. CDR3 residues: CASSHPEAGNTIYF. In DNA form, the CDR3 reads TGTGCCAGCAGTCACCCGGAGGCTGGAAACACCATATATTTT. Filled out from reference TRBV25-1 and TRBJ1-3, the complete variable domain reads EADIYQTPRYLVIGTGKKITLECSQTMGHDKMYWYQQDPGMELHLIHYSYGVNSTEKGDLSSESTVSRIRTEHFPLTLESARPSHTSQYLCASSHPEAGNTIYFGEGSWLTVV.

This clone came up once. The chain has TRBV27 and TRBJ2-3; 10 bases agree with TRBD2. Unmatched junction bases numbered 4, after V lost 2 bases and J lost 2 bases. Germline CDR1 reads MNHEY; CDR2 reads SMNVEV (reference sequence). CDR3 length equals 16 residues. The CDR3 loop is CASSLRTSGYTDTQYF. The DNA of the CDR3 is TGTGCCAGCAGTTTACGGACTAGCGGATACACAGATACGCAGTATTTT.

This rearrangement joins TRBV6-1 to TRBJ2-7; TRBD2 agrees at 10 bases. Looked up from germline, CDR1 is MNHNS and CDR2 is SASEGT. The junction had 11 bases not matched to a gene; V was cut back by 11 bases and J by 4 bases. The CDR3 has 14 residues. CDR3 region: CAVRSSGSIYEQYF. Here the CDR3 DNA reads TGTGCCGTCAGGTCTAGCGGGAGTATATACGAGCAGTACTTC.

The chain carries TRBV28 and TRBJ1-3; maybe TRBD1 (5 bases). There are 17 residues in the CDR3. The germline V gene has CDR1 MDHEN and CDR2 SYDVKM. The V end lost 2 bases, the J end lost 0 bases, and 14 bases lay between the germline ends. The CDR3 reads CASSLRVGRYSGNTIYF. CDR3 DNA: TGTGCCAGCAGTTTAAGGGTGGGACGGTACTCTGGAAACACCATATATTTT.

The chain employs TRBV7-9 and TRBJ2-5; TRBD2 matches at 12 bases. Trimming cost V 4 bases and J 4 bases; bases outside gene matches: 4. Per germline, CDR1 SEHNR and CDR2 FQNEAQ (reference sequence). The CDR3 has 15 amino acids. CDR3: CASSWTSGEGETQYF. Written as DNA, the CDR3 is TGTGCCAGCAGCTGGACTAGCGGGGAGGGAGAGACCCAGTACTTC.

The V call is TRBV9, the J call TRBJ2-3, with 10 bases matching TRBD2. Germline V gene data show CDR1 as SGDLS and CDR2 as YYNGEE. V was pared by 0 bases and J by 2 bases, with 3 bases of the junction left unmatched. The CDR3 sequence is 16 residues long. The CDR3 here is CASSVDLAGATDTQYF. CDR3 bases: TGTGCCAGCAGCGTAGACCTAGCGGGAGCCACAGATACGCAGTATTTT.

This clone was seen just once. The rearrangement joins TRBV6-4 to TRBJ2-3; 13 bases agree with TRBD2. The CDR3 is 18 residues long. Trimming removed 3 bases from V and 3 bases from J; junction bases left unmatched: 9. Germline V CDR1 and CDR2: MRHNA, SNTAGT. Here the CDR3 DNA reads TGTGCCAGCAGTGAAACTAGCGGGGGGGCGAGGTTAACAGATACGCAGTATTTT. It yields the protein CASSETSGGARLTDTQYF.

The CDR3 is CASSFDRSSGNTIYF. The CDR3 nucleotides read TGTGCCAGCAGCTTCGACAGGAGCTCTGGAAACACCATATATTTT. J is TRBJ1-3 and V is TRBV13; the D gene is possibly TRBD1 (6 bases). Trimming stripped 3 bases from V and 0 bases from J, with 9 bases between. Germline lookup yields CDR1 PRHDT and CDR2 FYEKMQ (reference sequence). CDR3 size: 15 residues. Filled out from reference TRBV13 and TRBJ1-3, the complete variable domain reads AAGVIQSPRHLIKEKRETATLKCYPIPRHDTVYWYQQGPGQDPQFLISFYEKMQSDKGSIPDRFSAQQFSDYHSELNMSSLELGDSALYFCASSFDRSSGNTIYFGEGSWLTVV.

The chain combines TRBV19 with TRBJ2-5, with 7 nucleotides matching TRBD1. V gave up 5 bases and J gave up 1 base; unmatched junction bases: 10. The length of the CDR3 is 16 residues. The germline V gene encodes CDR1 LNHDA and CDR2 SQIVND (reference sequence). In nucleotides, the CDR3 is TGTGCCAGTAGTGCCCCGTTCCAGGGGGTCCAAGAGACCCAGTACTTC. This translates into CASSAPFQGVQETQYF. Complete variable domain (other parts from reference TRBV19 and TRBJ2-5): DGGITQSPKYLFRKEGQNVTLSCEQNLNHDAMYWYRQDPGQGLRLIYYSQIVNDFQKGDIAEGYSVSREKKESFPLTVTSAQKNPTAFYLCASSAPFQGVQETQYFGPGTRLLVL.

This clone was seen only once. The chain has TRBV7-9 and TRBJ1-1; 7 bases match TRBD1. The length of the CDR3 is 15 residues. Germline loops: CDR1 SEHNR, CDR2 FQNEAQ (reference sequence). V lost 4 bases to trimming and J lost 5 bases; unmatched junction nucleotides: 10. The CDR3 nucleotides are TGTGCCAGCAGCTCCAGACAGGGAGGATTAACTGAAGCTTTCTTT. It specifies CASSSRQGGLTEAFF.

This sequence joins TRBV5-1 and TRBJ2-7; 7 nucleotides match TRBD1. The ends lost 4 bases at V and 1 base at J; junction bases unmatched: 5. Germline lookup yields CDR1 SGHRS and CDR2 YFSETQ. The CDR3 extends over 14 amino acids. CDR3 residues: CASSHRDRSYEQYF. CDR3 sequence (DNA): TGCGCCAGCAGCCACCGGGACAGATCCTACGAGCAGTACTTC.

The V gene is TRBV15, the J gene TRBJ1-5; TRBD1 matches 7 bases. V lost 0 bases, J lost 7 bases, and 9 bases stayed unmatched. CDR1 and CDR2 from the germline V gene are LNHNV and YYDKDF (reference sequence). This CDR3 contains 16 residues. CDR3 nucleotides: TGTGCCACCAGCAGAGACCAGACAGGGTCGGGGCAGCCCCAGCATTTT. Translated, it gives CATSRDQTGSGQPQHF.

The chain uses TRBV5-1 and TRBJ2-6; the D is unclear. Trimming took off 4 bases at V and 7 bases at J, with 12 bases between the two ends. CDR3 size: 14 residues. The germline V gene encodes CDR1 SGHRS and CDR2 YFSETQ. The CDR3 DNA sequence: TGCGCCAGCAGCACCCCCCAGAGAGCCAACGTCCTGACTTTC. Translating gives CASSTPQRANVLTF.

In DNA, the CDR3 is TGTGCCAGCAGTTACTCGATACACCAGGGGGTTTCACCCCTCCACTTT. Its protein is CASSYSIHQGVSPLHF. J is TRBJ1-6 and V is TRBV6-5; TRBD1 matches at 7 bases. Trimming removed 0 bases from V and 9 bases from J; junction bases left unmatched: 8. The germline gives CDR1 MNHEY, CDR2 SVGAGI. The CDR3 runs to 16 residues.

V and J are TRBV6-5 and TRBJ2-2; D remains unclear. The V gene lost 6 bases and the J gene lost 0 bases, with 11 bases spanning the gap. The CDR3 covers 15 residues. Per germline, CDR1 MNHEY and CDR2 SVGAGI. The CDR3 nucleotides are TGTGCCAGCAGACCAACGGATTCGAACACCGGGGAGCTGTTTTTT. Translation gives CASRPTDSNTGELFF.

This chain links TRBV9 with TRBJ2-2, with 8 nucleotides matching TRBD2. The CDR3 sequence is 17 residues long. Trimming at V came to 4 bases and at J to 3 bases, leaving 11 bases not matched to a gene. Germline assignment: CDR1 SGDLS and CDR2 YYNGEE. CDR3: CASSPEDPAGDTGELFF. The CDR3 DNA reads TGTGCCAGCAGCCCGGAGGACCCAGCGGGGGACACCGGGGAGCTGTTTTTT.

The CDR3 reads CASSARPWEEQFF. CDR3 DNA sequence: TGTGCCAGCAGCGCCCGTCCCTGGGAAGAGCAGTTCTTC. V and J are TRBV11-2 and TRBJ2-1; D call uncertain. The CDR3 totals 13 residues. V dropped 5 bases and J dropped 10 bases, with 15 bases sitting between them. Germline CDR1 is SGHAT and CDR2 is FQNNGV.

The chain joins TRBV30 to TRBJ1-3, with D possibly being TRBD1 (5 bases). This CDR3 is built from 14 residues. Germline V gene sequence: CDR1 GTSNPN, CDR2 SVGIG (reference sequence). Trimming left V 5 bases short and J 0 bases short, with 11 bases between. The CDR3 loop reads CAWLQDHSGNTIYF. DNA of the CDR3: TGTGCCTGGTTACAGGACCACTCTGGAAACACCATATATTTT.

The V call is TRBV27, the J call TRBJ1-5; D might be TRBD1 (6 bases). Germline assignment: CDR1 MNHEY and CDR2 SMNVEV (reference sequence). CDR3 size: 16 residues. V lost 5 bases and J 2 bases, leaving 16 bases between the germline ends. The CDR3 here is CASSESGAYGNQPQHF. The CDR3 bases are TGTGCCAGCAGTGAATCGGGGGCCTATGGCAATCAGCCCCAGCATTTT.

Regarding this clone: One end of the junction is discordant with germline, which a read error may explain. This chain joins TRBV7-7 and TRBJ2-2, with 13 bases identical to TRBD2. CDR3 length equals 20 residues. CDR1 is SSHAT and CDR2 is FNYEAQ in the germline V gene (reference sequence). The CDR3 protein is CASSHTTSGGPNPNTGELFF. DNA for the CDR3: TGTGCTAGCAGCCACACGACTAGCGGGGGGCCCAACCCGAACACCGGGGAGCTGTTTTTT.

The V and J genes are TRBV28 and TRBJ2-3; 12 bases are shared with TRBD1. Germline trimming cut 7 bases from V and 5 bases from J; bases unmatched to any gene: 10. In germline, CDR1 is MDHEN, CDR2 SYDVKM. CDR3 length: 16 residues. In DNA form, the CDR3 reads TGTGCCAGCACCGAGGGGGGGACAGGGGGCAAAGATACGCAGTATTTT. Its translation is CASTEGGTGGKDTQYF.

DNA of the CDR3: TGTGCCAGCAGCTCTCCAGGGGCTCGGCAGACCCAGTACTTC. Amino acids: CASSSPGARQTQYF. This chain uses TRBV7-2 with TRBJ2-5, with D perhaps matching TRBD1 (6 bases). Germline assignment: CDR1 SGHTA and CDR2 FQGNSA. Trimming took off 4 bases at V and 6 bases at J, with 15 bases between the two ends. The CDR3 has 14 residues.

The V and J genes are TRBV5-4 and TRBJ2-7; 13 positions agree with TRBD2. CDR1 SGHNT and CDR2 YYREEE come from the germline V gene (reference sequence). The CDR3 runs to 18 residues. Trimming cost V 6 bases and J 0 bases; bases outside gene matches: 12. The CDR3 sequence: CASTPPGLAGPSSYEQYF. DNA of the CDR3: TGTGCCAGCACCCCGCCGGGACTAGCGGGACCTAGCTCCTACGAGCAGTACTTC.

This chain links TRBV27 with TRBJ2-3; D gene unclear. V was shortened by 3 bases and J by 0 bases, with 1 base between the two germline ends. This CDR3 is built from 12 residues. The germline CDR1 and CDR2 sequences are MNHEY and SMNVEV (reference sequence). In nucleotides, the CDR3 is TGTGCCAGCAGTTTCAGCACAGATACGCAGTATTTT. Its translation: CASSFSTDTQYF.

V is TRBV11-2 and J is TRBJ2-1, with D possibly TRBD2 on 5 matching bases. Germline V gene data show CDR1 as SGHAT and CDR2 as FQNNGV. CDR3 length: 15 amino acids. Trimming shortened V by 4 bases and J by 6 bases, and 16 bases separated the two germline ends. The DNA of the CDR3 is TGTGCCAGCAGCTCCGTATCATCTCGGGGCAATGAGCAGTTCTTC. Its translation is CASSSVSSRGNEQFF.

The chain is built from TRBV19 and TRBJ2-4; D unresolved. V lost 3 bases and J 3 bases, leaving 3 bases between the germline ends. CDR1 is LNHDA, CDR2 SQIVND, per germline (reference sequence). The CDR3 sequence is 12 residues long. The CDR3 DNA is TGTGCCAGTAGTATCGTCAAAAACATTCAGTACTTC. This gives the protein CASSIVKNIQYF.

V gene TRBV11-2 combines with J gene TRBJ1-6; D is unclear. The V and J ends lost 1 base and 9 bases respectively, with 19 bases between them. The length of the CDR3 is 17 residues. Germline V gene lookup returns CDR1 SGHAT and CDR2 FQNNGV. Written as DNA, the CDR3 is TGTGCCAGCAGCTTAGTTGGTGGGTCAAAGTCTGGTTCACCCCTCCACTTT. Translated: CASSLVGGSKSGSPLHF.

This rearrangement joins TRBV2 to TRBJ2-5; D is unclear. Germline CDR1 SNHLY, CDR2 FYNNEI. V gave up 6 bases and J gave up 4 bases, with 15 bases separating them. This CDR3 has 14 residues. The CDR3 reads CASSETQAPETQYF. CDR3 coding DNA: TGTGCCAGCAGCGAGACTCAGGCCCCAGAGACCCAGTACTTC.

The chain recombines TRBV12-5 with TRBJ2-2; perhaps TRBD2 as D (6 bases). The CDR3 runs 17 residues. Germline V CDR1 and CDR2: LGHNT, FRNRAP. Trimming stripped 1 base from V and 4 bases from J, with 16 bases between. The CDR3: CASGLAPRDLTTGELFF. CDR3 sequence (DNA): TGTGCTAGTGGTTTGGCTCCCAGGGACTTAACCACCGGGGAGCTGTTTTTT.

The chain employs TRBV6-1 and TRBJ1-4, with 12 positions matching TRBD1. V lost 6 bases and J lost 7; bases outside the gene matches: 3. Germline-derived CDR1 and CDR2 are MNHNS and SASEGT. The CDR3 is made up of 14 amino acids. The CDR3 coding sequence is TGTGCCAGCAGACCGGGACAGGGGGCTGAAAAACTGTTTTTT. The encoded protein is CASRPGQGAEKLFF.

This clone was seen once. CDR3 sequence (DNA): TGCGCCAGCAGCCAAGGCCCAGGGATGGGGGGAGAGACCCAGTACTTC. Translation: CASSQGPGMGGETQYF. The chain joins TRBV4-3 to TRBJ2-5; the D gene is possibly TRBD2 (6 bases). The germline V gene has CDR1 LGHNA and CDR2 YSLEER. V dropped 1 base and J dropped 4 bases, with 16 bases sitting between them. This CDR3 is built from 16 residues.

The CDR3 spells CASSSLASVPYEQYF. The CDR3 DNA reads TGTGCCAGCAGCTCCCTCGCCTCCGTCCCCTACGAGCAGTACTTC. V is TRBV28 and J is TRBJ2-7; D is undetermined. Between the trimmed V and J ends, which lost 6 bases and 2 bases, there was a span of 17 bases. The germline V gene encodes CDR1 MDHEN and CDR2 SYDVKM. The CDR3 totals 15 residues.